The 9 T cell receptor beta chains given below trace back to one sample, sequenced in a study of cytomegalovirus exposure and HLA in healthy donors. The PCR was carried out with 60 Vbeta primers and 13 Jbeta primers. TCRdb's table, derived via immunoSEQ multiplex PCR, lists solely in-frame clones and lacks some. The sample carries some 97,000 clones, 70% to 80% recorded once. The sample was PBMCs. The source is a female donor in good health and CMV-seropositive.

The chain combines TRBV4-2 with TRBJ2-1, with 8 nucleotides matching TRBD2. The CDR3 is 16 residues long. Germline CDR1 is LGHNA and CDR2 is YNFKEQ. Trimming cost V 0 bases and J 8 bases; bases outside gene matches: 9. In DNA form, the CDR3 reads TGTGCCAGCAGCCAAGAAAGGGGGACTAGTTTTGATGAGCAGTTCTTC. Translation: CASSQERGTSFDEQFF.

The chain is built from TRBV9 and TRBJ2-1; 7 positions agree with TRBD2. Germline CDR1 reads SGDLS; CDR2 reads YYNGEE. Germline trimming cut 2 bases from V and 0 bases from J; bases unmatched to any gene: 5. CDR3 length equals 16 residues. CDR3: CASSVGGSSSYNEQFF. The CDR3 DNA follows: TGTGCCAGCAGCGTTGGCGGGAGCAGCTCCTACAATGAGCAGTTCTTC.

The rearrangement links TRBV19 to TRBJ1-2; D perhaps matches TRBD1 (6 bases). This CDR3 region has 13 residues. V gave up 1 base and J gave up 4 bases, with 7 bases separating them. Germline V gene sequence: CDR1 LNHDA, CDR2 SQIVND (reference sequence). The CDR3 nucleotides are TGTGCCAGTAGTATAGGGACAGTCTATGGCTACACCTTC. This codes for CASSIGTVYGYTF.

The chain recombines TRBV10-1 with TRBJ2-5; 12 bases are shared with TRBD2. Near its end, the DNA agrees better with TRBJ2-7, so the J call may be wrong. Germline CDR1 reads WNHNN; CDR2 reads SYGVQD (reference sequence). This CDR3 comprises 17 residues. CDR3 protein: CASSESRTSGDNYEQYF. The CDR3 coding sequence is TGCGCCAGCAGTGAGTCCCGGACTAGCGGGGATAACTACGAGCAGTACTTC.

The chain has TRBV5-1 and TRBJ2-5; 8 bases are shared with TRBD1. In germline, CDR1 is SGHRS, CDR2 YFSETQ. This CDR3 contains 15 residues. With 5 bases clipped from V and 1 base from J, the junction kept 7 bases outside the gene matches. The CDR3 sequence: CASRKTGAFQETQYF. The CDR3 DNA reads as TGCGCCAGCAGGAAGACAGGGGCCTTCCAAGAGACCCAGTACTTC. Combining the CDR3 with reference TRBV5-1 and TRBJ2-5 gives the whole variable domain KAGVTQTPRYLIKTRGQQVTLSCSPISGHRSVSWYQQTPGQGLQFLFEYFSETQRNKGNFPGRFSGRQFSNSRSEMNVSTLELGDSALYLCASRKTGAFQETQYFGPGTRLLVL.

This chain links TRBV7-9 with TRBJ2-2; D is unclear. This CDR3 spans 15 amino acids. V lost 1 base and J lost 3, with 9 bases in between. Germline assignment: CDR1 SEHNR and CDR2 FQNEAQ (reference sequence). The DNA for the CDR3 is TGTGCCAGCAGCTTAGGCAGGTTCGACACCGGGGAGCTGTTTTTT. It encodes CASSLGRFDTGELFF.

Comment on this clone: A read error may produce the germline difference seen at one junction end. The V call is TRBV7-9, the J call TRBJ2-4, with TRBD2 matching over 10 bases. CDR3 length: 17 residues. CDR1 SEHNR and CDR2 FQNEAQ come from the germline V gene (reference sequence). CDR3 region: CASSLASGGLAKNSQYF. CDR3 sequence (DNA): TGTGCCAGCAGCTTAGCTAGCGGGGGGCTAGCCAAAAACAGTCAGTACTTC.

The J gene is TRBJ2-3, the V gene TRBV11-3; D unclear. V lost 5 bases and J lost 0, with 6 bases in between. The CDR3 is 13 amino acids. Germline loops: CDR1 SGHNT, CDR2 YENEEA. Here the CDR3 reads CASSERSTDTQYF. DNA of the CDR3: TGTGCCAGCAGCGAGCGCAGCACAGATACGCAGTATTTT.

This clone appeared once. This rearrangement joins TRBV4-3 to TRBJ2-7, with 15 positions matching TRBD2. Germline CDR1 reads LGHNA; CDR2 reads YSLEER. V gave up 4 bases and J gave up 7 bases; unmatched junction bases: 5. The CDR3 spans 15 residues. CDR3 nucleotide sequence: TGCGCCAGCAGCCCCGGACTAGCGGGGGGGCTTGAGCAGTACTTC. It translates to CASSPGLAGGLEQYF.